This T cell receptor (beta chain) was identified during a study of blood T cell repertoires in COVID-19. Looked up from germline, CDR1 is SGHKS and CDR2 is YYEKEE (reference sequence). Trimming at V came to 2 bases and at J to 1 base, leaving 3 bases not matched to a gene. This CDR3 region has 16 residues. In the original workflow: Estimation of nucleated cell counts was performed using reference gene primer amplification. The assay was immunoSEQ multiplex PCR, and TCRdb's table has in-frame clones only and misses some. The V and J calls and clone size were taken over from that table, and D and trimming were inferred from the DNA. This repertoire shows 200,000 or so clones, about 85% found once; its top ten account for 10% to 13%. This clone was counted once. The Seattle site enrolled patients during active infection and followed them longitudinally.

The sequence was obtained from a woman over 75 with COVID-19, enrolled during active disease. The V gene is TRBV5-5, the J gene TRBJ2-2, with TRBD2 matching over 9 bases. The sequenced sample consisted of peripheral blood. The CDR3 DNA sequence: TGTGCCAGCAGCTTTGGTAGCGGGGGGAACACCGGGGAGCTGTTTTTT. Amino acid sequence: CASSFGSGGNTGELFF.